The rows below give T cell receptor beta chains drawn from one sample of a study of blood T cell repertoires in COVID-19. Assay: immunoSEQ multiplex PCR; the TCRdb copy retains only in-frame clones and omits some. The table lists 100,000 to 150,000 clones, over 75% of them singletons. The sequencing input was peripheral blood. The receptor set was obtained from an elderly woman with acute or convalescent COVID-19. The CDR3 runs from the conserved cysteine through the conserved F or W. The D gene is left open where the match is weak. Clone size, where shown, is once, few, many, or a class for clones that have expanded.

CASRRGGVRSEKLFF,TGCGCCAGCAGACGCGGAGGGGTCCGGAGTGAAAAACTGTTTTTT,-,TRBJ1-4,-,TRBV5-1
CASSVLGGGGGELFF,TGTGCCAGCAGCGTATTAGGGGGTGGAGGCGGGGAGCTGTTTTTT,-,TRBJ2-2,-,TRBV9
CASSQGRGSSYEQYF,TGTGCCAGCAGCCAGGGGCGGGGGAGCTCCTACGAGCAGTACTTC,TRBD2,TRBJ2-7,-,TRBV3-1/TRBV3-2
CASSRGQGSNEKLFF,TGTGCCAGCAGTCGCGGACAGGGATCTAATGAAAAACTGTTTTTT,TRBD1,TRBJ1-4,-,TRBV6-6
CASSRLAGTYEQYF,TGTGCCAGCAGTCGCCTAGCGGGGACCTACGAGCAGTACTTC,TRBD2,TRBJ2-7,-,TRBV27
CASSYRRDRGLTEAFF,TGTGCCAGCAGTTACCGCCGGGACAGGGGGCTCACTGAAGCTTTCTTT,TRBD1,TRBJ1-1,-,TRBV6-5
CASSPGTGGEKLFF,TGTGCCAGCAGCCCCGGGACAGGGGGTGAAAAACTGTTTTTT,TRBD1,TRBJ1-4,-,TRBV9
CASSLAPTGTNF,TGTGCCAGCAGCTTGGCCCCCACAGGAACCAACTTC,-,TRBJ1-2,-,TRBV11-3
CASSGRWTSGSGEQYF,TGTGCCAGCAGCGGCCGGTGGACTAGCGGGAGCGGTGAGCAGTACTTC,TRBD2,TRBJ2-7,-,TRBV11-2
CASSDGHQPSYNEQFF,TGTGCCAGCAGTGATGGACACCAGCCCTCCTACAATGAGCAGTTCTTC,-,TRBJ2-1,-,TRBV2
CASSRLEGATNEKLFF,TGCGCCAGCAGCCGGCTAGAAGGGGCAACTAATGAAAAACTGTTTTTT,-,TRBJ1-4,-,TRBV4-1
CASSLTAPRRVYQETQYF,TGTGCCAGCAGCTTAACGGCGCCTAGGCGGGTCTACCAAGAGACCCAGTACTTC,-,TRBJ2-5,once,TRBV11-2
CASSLARRDSYEQYF,TGTGCCAGCAGTTTAGCCCGGCGGGACTCCTACGAGCAGTACTTC,-,TRBJ2-7,-,TRBV27
CASSGFGTSGVNYEQYF,TGTGCCAGCAGTGGTTTTGGGACTAGCGGGGTTAACTACGAGCAGTACTTC,TRBD2,TRBJ2-7,-,TRBV6-1
CASSYSTYNSPLHF,TGTGCCAGCAGTTACTCAACTTATAATTCACCCCTCCACTTT,-,TRBJ1-6,-,TRBV6-2/TRBV6-3
CASSPSWRTTDTQYF,TGTGCCAGCAGCCCCTCGTGGAGGACCACAGATACGCAGTATTTT,-,TRBJ2-3,-,TRBV5-4
CATSDLWANEQFF,TGTGCCACCAGTGATTTATGGGCCAATGAGCAGTTCTTC,-,TRBJ2-1,-,TRBV24-1
CASSQEVWQGSYYEQYF,TGTGCCAGCAGCCAAGAAGTATGGCAGGGTTCCTATTACGAGCAGTACTTC,-,TRBJ2-7,once,TRBV14